This T cell receptor beta chain was recovered during a study of neurological immune-mediated disorders. Study-level results: Phylogenetic analysis grouped 18 of 34 multiple sclerosis patients' repertoires together, suggesting a possible repertoire signature.

One entry per CDR3 protein results from TCRdb running MiXCR on the 5' RACE reads. The sample contains under 25,000 distinct CDR3 sequences, approximately 2.5% of which appear only once. This clonotype was seen at least ten times. The antigen is unknown. The CDR3 has 14 residues. Trimming took 6 bases from V and 2 from J, leaving 15 bases between them. Germline loops: CDR1 DFQATT, CDR2 SNEGSKA (reference sequence). The chain is built from TRBV20-1 and TRBJ2-3; the D gene is possibly TRBD1 (5 bases). This receptor was identified in a woman between 18 and 29 years old with multiple sclerosis. The sequencing input was PBMCs. The CDR3 DNA is TGCAGTGCCCCTCCCGCCAGGGTCACAGATACGCAGTATTTT. This codes for CSAPPARVTDTQYF.